This T cell receptor beta chain was captured by sequencing in a study of OX40 agonist ivuxolimab in advanced cancers. CDR1 and CDR2 (germline): SGHRS, YFSETQ. Trimming took 9 bases from V and 5 from J, leaving 17 bases between them. This CDR3 has 14 amino acids. Generated by immunoSEQ multiplex PCR, the TCRdb table keeps only in-frame clones and is missing some. The profile covers tens of thousands of clones, with approximately 85% appearing a single time and about 0.22% taken by the ten largest. This chain joins TRBV5-1 and TRBJ1-4; D might be TRBD1 (6 bases). The sample in question was CD4+ or CD8+ T cells sorted from blood, obtained in a trial of the OX40 agonist ivuxolimab. The receptor was derived from an adult with an advanced solid tumor such as melanoma, head and neck, liver or kidney cancer. CDR3 sequence (DNA): TGCGCCAACCCTCACAGGGACCAAAATGAAAAACTGTTTTTT. It translates to CANPHRDQNEKLFF. The full variable domain, its missing parts supplied by reference TRBV5-1 and TRBJ1-4, is KAGVTQTPRYLIKTRGQQVTLSCSPISGHRSVSWYQQTPGQGLQFLFEYFSETQRNKGNFPGRFSGRQFSNSRSEMNVSTLELGDSALYLCANPHRDQNEKLFFGSGTQLSVL.